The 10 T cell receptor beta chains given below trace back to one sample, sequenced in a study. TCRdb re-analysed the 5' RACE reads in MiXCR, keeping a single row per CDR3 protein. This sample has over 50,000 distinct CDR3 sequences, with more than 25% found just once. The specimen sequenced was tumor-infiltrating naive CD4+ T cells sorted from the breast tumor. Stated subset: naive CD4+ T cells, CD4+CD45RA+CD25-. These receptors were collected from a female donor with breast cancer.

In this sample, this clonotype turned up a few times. This CDR3 reads CASSPRLATSTDTQYF. CDR3 sequence (DNA): TGCGCCAGCAGCCCCAGACTAGCGACTAGCACAGATACGCAGTATTTT. The chain combines TRBV5-1 with TRBJ2-3; TRBD2 aligns across 8 bases. The junction had 7 bases not matched to a gene; V was cut back by 4 bases and J by 0 bases. The CDR3 runs to 16 residues. CDR1 and CDR2 from the germline V gene are SGHRS and YFSETQ. The variable domain in full, with the rest retrieved from reference TRBV5-1 and TRBJ2-3, is KAGVTQTPRYLIKTRGQQVTLSCSPISGHRSVSWYQQTPGQGLQFLFEYFSETQRNKGNFPGRFSGRQFSNSRSEMNVSTLELGDSALYLCASSPRLATSTDTQYFGPGTRLTVL.

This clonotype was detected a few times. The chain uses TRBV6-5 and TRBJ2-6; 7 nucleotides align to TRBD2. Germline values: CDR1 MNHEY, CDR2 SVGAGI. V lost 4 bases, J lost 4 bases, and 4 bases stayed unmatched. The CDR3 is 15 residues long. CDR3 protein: CASSWTRTGANVLTF. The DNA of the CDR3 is TGTGCCAGCAGTTGGACTAGGACCGGGGCCAACGTCCTGACTTTC.

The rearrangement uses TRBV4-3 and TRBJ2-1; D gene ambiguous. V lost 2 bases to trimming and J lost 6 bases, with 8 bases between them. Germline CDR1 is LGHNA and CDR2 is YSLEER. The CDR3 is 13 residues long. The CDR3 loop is CASSQKPSNEQFF. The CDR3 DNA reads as TGCGCCAGCAGCCAAAAACCGAGCAATGAGCAGTTCTTC.

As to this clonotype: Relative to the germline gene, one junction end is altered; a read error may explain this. In DNA form, the CDR3 reads TGTACCAGCAGTGTACAGGGAGGTGACGCTACGCAGTATTTT. It is translated as CTSSVQGGDATQYF. The rearrangement uses TRBV6-1 and TRBJ2-3, with D possibly being TRBD1 or TRBD2 (6 bases each). The CDR3 contains 14 residues. CDR1 and CDR2 (germline): MNHNS, SASEGT.

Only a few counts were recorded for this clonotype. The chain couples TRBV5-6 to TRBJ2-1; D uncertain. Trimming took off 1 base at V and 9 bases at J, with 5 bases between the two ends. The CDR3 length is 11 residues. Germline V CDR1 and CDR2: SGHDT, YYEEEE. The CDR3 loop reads CASSLFLEQFF. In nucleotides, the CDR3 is TGTGCCAGCAGCTTGTTCCTTGAGCAGTTCTTC.

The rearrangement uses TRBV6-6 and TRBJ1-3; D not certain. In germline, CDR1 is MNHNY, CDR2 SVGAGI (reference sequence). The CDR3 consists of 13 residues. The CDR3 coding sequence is TGTGCTGGGTGTCCAAACTCTGGAAACACCATATATTTT. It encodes CAGCPNSGNTIYF.

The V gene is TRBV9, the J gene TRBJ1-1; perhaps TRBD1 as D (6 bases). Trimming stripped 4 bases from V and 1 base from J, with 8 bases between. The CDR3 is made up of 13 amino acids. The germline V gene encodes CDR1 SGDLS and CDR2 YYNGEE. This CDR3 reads CASSTQGNTEAFF. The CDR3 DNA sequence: TGTGCCAGCAGCACACAGGGGAACACTGAAGCTTTCTTT. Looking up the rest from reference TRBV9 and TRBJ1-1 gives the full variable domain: DSGVTQTPKHLITATGQRVTLRCSPRSGDLSVYWYQQSLDQGLQFLIQYYNGEERAKGNILERFSAQQFPDLHSELNLSSLELGDSALYFCASSTQGNTEAFFGQGTRLTVV.

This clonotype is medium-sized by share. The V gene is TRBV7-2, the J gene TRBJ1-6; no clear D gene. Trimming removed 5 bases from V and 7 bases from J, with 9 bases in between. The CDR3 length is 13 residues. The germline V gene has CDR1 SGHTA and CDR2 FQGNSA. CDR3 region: CASSVGANSPLHF. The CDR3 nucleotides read TGTGCCAGCAGCGTCGGAGCGAATTCACCCCTCCACTTT.

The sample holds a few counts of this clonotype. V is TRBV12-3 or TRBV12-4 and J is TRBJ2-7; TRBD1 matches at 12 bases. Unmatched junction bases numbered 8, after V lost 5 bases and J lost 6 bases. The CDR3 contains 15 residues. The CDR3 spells CASSVRDRGQSEQYF. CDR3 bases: TGTGCCAGCAGTGTCCGGGACAGGGGGCAGTCCGAGCAGTACTTC.

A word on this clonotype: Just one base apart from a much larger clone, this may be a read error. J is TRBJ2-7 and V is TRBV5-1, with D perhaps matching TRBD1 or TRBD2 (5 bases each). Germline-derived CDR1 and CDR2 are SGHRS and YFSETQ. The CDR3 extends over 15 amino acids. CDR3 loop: CASNLNGDPHYEQYF. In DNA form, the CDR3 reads TGCGCCAGCAACTTGAATGGGGACCCTCACTACGAGCAGTACTTC.